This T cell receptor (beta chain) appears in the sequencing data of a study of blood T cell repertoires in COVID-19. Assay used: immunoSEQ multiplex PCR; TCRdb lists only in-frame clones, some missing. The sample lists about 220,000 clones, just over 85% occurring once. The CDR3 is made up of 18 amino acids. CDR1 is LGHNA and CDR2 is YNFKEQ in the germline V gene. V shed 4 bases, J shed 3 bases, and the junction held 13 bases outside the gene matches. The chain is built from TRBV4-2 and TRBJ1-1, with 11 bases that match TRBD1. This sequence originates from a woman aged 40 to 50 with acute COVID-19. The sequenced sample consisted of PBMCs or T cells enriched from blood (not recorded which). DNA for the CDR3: TGTGCCAGCAGCCCGATTGGGGACAGGGGGAGGTTGGACACTGAAGCTTTCTTT. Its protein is CASSPIGDRGRLDTEAFF.